A single sample is the source of the 22 T cell receptor beta chains below, sequenced in a study of early T cells in non-severe SARS-CoV-2 infection. TCRdb fed the 5' RACE reads into MiXCR, producing one record per CDR3 protein. The sample shows roughly 69,000 distinct CDR3 sequences, roughly 9% of them seen only once. Sample: whole blood, taken at baseline. These receptors all stem from an adult who was a healthcare worker with PCR-confirmed SARS-CoV-2 infection or an uninfected control (not recorded which).

The table lists this clonotype with a few counts. Germline is not matched at one junction end, which may reflect a read error. As DNA, the CDR3 is TGCAGCGTTGGTGGGACAGGGGGCACTGAAGTTTTCTTT. Its translation is CSVGGTGGTEVFF. V gene TRBV29-1 combines with J gene TRBJ1-1; 12 bases match TRBD1. CDR3 length: 13 amino acids. Germline CDR1 and CDR2: SQVTM and ANQGSEA.

This clonotype was seen many times. One end of the junction fails to match germline, which may point to a read error. This rearrangement joins TRBV7-7 to TRBJ2-1; the D is unclear. CDR3 size: 13 residues. The germline V gene encodes CDR1 SSHAT and CDR2 FNYEAQ (reference sequence). The CDR3 loop is CASSPENYNEQFF. CDR3 DNA: TGTGCTAGCAGTCCGGAAAATTACAATGAGCAGTTCTTC.

This rearrangement joins TRBV20-1 to TRBJ2-6; TRBD1 might be the D (5 bases). The V end lost 0 bases, the J end lost 4 bases, and 16 bases lay between the germline ends. The CDR3 totals 17 residues. Per germline, CDR1 DFQATT and CDR2 SNEGSKA (reference sequence). CDR3 loop: CSARDLPTAGGANVLTF. DNA of the CDR3: TGCAGTGCTAGAGATCTCCCAACTGCAGGGGGGGCCAACGTCCTGACTTTC.

This clonotype was picked up many times. This sequence joins TRBV7-3 and TRBJ1-1, with a possible D match to TRBD1 (6 bases). Germline CDR1 SGHTA, CDR2 FQGTGA. This CDR3 comprises 14 residues. Trimming stripped 3 bases from V and 1 base from J, with 9 bases between. CDR3 in DNA: TGTGCCAGCAGCTTGACAGGCCGGAACACTGAAGCTTTCTTT. Translated: CASSLTGRNTEAFF.

This clonotype was observed at least ten times. This chain links TRBV6-2 or TRBV6-3 with TRBJ2-7; 15 nucleotides match TRBD2. The CDR3 runs to 18 residues. With 2 bases clipped from V and 3 bases from J, the junction kept 8 bases outside the gene matches. CDR1 is MNHEY, CDR2 SVGEGT, per germline. Written as DNA, the CDR3 is TGTGCCAGCAGTTACGGGGGACTAGCGGGAGGAACTCTCTACGAGCAGTACTTC. This encodes CASSYGGLAGGTLYEQYF.

The chain links TRBV4-1 to TRBJ2-1, with TRBD2 matching 8 bases. V was clipped by 0 bases and J by 8 bases; unmatched bases: 12. The CDR3 runs to 17 residues. Germline V gene lookup returns CDR1 MGHRA and CDR2 YSYEKL. CDR3 residues: CASSQDPFSGGTDEQFF. CDR3 DNA sequence: TGCGCCAGCAGCCAAGACCCGTTCAGCGGGGGCACGGATGAGCAGTTCTTC.

This clonotype was counted at least ten times. J is TRBJ1-5 and V is TRBV20-1; TRBD1 is a possible D gene (5 bases). Germline V lookup: CDR1 DFQATT, CDR2 SNEGSKA (reference sequence). Trimming took off 0 bases at V and 0 bases at J, with 12 bases between the two ends. This CDR3 contains 16 residues. The CDR3 DNA follows: TGCAGTGCTAGAGATGACAGTCTCTATAGCAATCAGCCCCAGCATTTT. Translated, it gives CSARDDSLYSNQPQHF.

This clonotype was observed many times. The chain combines TRBV20-1 with TRBJ2-7; 13 nucleotides align to TRBD2. CDR3 length equals 15 residues. V shed 4 bases and J 3 bases; nucleotides not matched to a gene: 6. From germline, CDR1 is DFQATT and CDR2 SNEGSKA (reference sequence). CDR3 sequence (DNA): TGCAGTGCTATACCCTGGACTAGCGGGAGCTACGAGCAGTACTTC. This encodes CSAIPWTSGSYEQYF.

This clonotype was recorded many times. This chain joins TRBV11-2 and TRBJ2-1; D gene unclear. Trimming took 5 bases from V and 11 from J, leaving 19 bases between them. The CDR3 sequence is 14 residues long. CDR1 is SGHAT and CDR2 is FQNNGV in the germline V gene. CDR3 bases: TGTGCCAGCAGCCCCGAATTGGACCGGGCTAAGCAGTTCTTC. It translates to CASSPELDRAKQFF.

This sequence joins TRBV5-5 and TRBJ2-3; D gene unclear. CDR3 size: 16 residues. Deletions cut 4 bases from V and 2 bases from J, with 17 bases between. The germline V gene encodes CDR1 SGHKS and CDR2 YYEKEE (reference sequence). The CDR3 reads CASSHYLNVITDTQYF. DNA for the CDR3: TGTGCCAGCAGCCACTACCTGAATGTTATCACAGATACGCAGTATTTT.

The genes are TRBV7-8 and TRBJ1-6, with unresolved D. The germline V gene has CDR1 SGHVS and CDR2 FQNEAQ. The CDR3 covers 13 residues. V lost 10 bases and J lost 9, with 16 bases in between. CDR3 sequence reads: CATRREGSSPLHF. The CDR3 bases are TGTGCCACACGGAGGGAAGGATCTTCACCCCTCCACTTT.

This chain links TRBV20-1 with TRBJ2-4, with D possibly matching TRBD2 (5 bases). The CDR3 length is 13 residues. CDR1 and CDR2 (germline): DFQATT, SNEGSKA (reference sequence). The ends were cut back, 8 bases at V and 2 bases at J, with 13 bases in the middle. CDR3 nucleotide sequence: TGCAGTCCGACGCGGGTATCCAAAAACATTCAGTACTTC. As protein: CSPTRVSKNIQYF.

V and J are TRBV6-5 and TRBJ1-2; D unclear. The CDR3 covers 15 residues. V lost 0 bases, J lost 5 bases, and 13 bases lay in between. Looked up from germline, CDR1 is MNHEY and CDR2 is SVGAGI. For the CDR3, the DNA is TGTGCCAGCAGTTACTCAGGTGGAAATGCTTATGGCTACACCTTC. It encodes CASSYSGGNAYGYTF.

There are many counts of this clonotype. The chain couples TRBV5-1 to TRBJ1-2, with D perhaps TRBD1 (5 bases). The CDR3 is 13 amino acids. V was shortened by 3 bases and J by 8 bases, with 14 bases between the two germline ends. Germline V gives CDR1 SGHRS, CDR2 YFSETQ. The CDR3 coding sequence is TGCGCCAGCAGCTCCGCAGGGTCTCAAGGCTACACCTTC. As protein: CASSSAGSQGYTF.

This clonotype was counted many times. The chain couples TRBV10-1 to TRBJ1-1; maybe TRBD1 (6 bases). Trimming removed 5 bases from V and 6 bases from J, with 13 bases in between. The CDR3 has 13 residues. CDR1 and CDR2 (germline): WNHNN, SYGVQD (reference sequence). Here the CDR3 reads CASSLTGRAEAFF. In DNA form, the CDR3 reads TGCGCCAGCAGTCTCACAGGGAGGGCTGAAGCTTTCTTT.

In this sample, this clonotype turned up a few times. The chain is built from TRBV5-5 and TRBJ1-2; D may be TRBD1 (5 bases). There are 14 residues in the CDR3. Germline V gene data show CDR1 as SGHKS and CDR2 as YYEKEE (reference sequence). V was clipped by 0 bases and J by 4 bases, with 10 bases between them. CDR3 sequence: CASSLEWGPYGYTF. The DNA for the CDR3 is TGTGCCAGCAGCTTGGAGTGGGGACCCTATGGCTACACCTTC.

This clonotype was counted only a few times. The chain links TRBV6-2 or TRBV6-3 to TRBJ1-6, with 10 nucleotides matching TRBD1. V gave up 6 bases and J gave up 7 bases; unmatched junction bases: 9. This CDR3 spans 16 amino acids. Germline CDR1 MNHEY, CDR2 SVGEGT. The CDR3 nucleotides read TGTGCCAGCAGAGACCCTGGGACAGGGGTAAATTCACCCCTCCACTTT. Its protein product is CASRDPGTGVNSPLHF.

This clonotype was seen ten or more times. The rearrangement joins TRBV19 to TRBJ1-2; D is undetermined. The V gene's germline CDR1 is LNHDA and CDR2 SQIVND (reference sequence). Trimming stripped 9 bases from V and 5 bases from J, with 22 bases between. The CDR3 runs to 15 residues. CDR3 DNA sequence: TGTGCCAGACCTGGCAGGCATACCTCTAGGTATGGCTACACCTTC. Protein product: CARPGRHTSRYGYTF.

This clonotype appeared many times. The rearrangement joins TRBV10-3 to TRBJ2-1; 10 bases line up with TRBD2. The junction had 6 bases not matched to a gene; V was cut back by 2 bases and J by 5 bases. CDR3 length: 16 residues. The germline CDR1 and CDR2 sequences are ENHRY and SYGVKD. CDR3 bases: TGTGCCATCAGTGAGGCTCCACTAGCGGGACACAATGAGCAGTTCTTC. This sequence encodes CAISEAPLAGHNEQFF.

This clonotype was counted a few times. This chain uses TRBV11-2 with TRBJ1-1, with a tentative D call TRBD1 (5 bases). Between the trimmed V and J ends, which lost 0 bases and 4 bases, there was a span of 12 bases. The germline CDR1 and CDR2 sequences are SGHAT and FQNNGV. This CDR3 has 15 residues. The CDR3 is CASSLDSYGATEAFF. In DNA, the CDR3 is TGTGCCAGCAGCTTAGACTCGTACGGGGCCACTGAAGCTTTCTTT.

This clonotype was counted only a few times. The CDR3 reads CASSSATGGYEQYF. In DNA form, the CDR3 reads TGTGCCAGCAGCTCCGCGACAGGGGGCTACGAGCAGTACTTC. The chain employs TRBV5-4 and TRBJ2-7; TRBD1 matches at 9 bases. The CDR3 is 14 amino acids. V lost 3 bases, J lost 3 bases, and 4 bases stayed unmatched. CDR1 and CDR2 (germline): SGHNT, YYREEE (reference sequence).

There are many counts of this clonotype. The chain joins TRBV18 to TRBJ1-2; maybe TRBD1 (6 bases). Trimming removed 3 bases at V and 4 bases at J, with 12 bases between. CDR1 KGHSH and CDR2 LQKENI come from the germline V gene. The CDR3 length is 14 residues. The CDR3 loop reads CASSPVGQSYGYTF. The CDR3 DNA is TGTGCCAGCTCACCCGTCGGACAGTCCTATGGCTACACCTTC.